This TCR beta chain comes out of a study of shared clonotypes between healthy human individuals. At the level of the study: The composition of the donors was two women and three men aged 18 to 49. Broader study findings: The naive CD4 repertoires of several donors were compared, and approximately 5% of clonotypes were shared. Generally, estimated richness proved larger in naive subsets than it did in memory subsets.

As to this clone: No antigen is known for it.

CD8 memory merged CD45RO+ with CCR7-negative CD45RA+ TemRA cells. CDR3 length: 16 amino acids. V lost 5 bases to trimming and J lost 5 bases; unmatched junction nucleotides: 10. Germline V lookup: CDR1 MNHEY, CDR2 SMNVEV (reference sequence). Measured with immunoSEQ multiplex PCR; TCRdb has only the in-frame clones, and not every one. The sample lists some 690,000 clones, about 92% occurring once. Sequencing input: memory CD8+ T cells from PBMCs. Subset noted: CD45RO+ cells pooled with CCR7-negative TemRA cells. The source is a man aged 18 to 29 in good health. Some clones in this sample may be carry-over from other donors' samples. The chain couples TRBV27 to TRBJ2-1, with 9 bases that match TRBD1. The CDR3 sequence is CASSHPPGQGNNEQFF. The CDR3 coding sequence is TGTGCCAGCAGTCATCCCCCGGGACAGGGAAACAATGAGCAGTTCTTC.